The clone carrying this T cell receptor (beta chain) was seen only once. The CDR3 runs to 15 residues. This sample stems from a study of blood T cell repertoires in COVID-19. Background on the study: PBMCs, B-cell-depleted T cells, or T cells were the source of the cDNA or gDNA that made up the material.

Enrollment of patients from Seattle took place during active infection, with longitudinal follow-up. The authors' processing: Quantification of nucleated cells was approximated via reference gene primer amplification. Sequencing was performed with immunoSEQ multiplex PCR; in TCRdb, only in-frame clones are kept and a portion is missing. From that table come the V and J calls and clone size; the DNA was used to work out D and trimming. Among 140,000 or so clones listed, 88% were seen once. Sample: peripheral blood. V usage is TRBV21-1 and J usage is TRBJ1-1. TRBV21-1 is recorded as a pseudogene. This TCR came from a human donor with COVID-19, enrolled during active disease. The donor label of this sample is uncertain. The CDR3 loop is CASSKEPGKNTEAFF. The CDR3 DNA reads TGTGCCAGCAGCAAAGAGCCGGGGAAGAACACTGAAGCTTTCTTT.